This TCR beta chain was recovered during a study of T cell responses to AZD1222 COVID-19 vaccine. Study-wide points: White British people made up most donors, females outnumbered males, and clonal diversity was possibly underestimated. An increase in Spike-specific TCR breadth and depth was observed after two AZD1222 doses.

Produced via immunoSEQ multiplex PCR; TCRdb's table is partial and in-frame only. The data contain more than 90,000 clones, more than 70% of them seen just once; the ten biggest clones take up 17%. The CDR3 is 16 residues long. The V and J ends lost 3 bases and 0 bases respectively, with 13 bases between them. Germline lookup yields CDR1 MNHNS and CDR2 SASEGT. Timing groups of about 4 and about 12 weeks for second doses were pooled. Comment on this clone: Its antigen is not identified.

The clonotype originates from an adult who received the AZD1222 COVID-19 vaccine. Sequenced here: peripheral blood, sampled 28 days after the second AZD1222 dose. The chain couples TRBV6-1 to TRBJ2-3; a possible D gene is TRBD2 (6 bases). CDR3: CASSDYGRGSTDTQYF. Written as DNA, the CDR3 is TGTGCCAGCAGTGATTACGGGCGGGGCAGCACAGATACGCAGTATTTT.